One sample yielded the 32 T cell receptor beta chains listed below, sequenced in a study of glioma-infiltrating T cells. Amplification of TCR alpha and beta CDR3 regions from RNA used iRepertoire nested multiplex PCR. TCRdb reprocessed the multiplex PCR reads with MiXCR, giving one entry per CDR3 protein. The profile shows around 350,000 distinct CDR3 sequences, roughly two fifths of them singletons. The sequencing sample was made of glioma tissue, nonneoplastic brain tissue, or PBMCs (not recorded which). These receptors came from a human donor with low-grade glioma or glioblastoma, undergoing nonglioma brain surgery, or in good health (not recorded which).

This chain joins TRBV14 and TRBJ2-1; 13 nucleotides match TRBD2. Germline V gene lookup returns CDR1 SGHDN and CDR2 FVKESK. The CDR3 length is 17 residues. Trimming removed 5 bases from V and 5 bases from J; junction bases left unmatched: 9. CDR3: CASSARLAGGPNNEQFF. The CDR3 region has the DNA TGTGCCAGCAGCGCTAGACTAGCGGGAGGTCCAAACAATGAGCAGTTCTTC.

This clonotype has just one count. A single base separates this from a much larger clone, so it may be a read error. This chain's CDR3 is CASNQAPSYEQYF. The CDR3 nucleotides are TGTGCCAGCAATCAGGCACCATCCTACGAGCAGTACTTC. The chain joins TRBV6-1 to TRBJ2-7; the D is unclear. The CDR3 runs to 13 residues. Trimming took 7 bases from V and 1 from J, leaving 11 bases between them. Germline lookup yields CDR1 MNHNS and CDR2 SASEGT.

The V and J genes are TRBV28 and TRBJ2-4, with a tentative D call TRBD1 (5 bases). Germline V lookup: CDR1 MDHEN, CDR2 SYDVKM. CDR3 length equals 14 residues. V was shortened by 6 bases and J by 0 bases, with 9 bases between the two germline ends. CDR3 DNA: TGTGCCAGCAGAATGACAGTAGCCAAAAACATTCAGTACTTC. Its translation: CASRMTVAKNIQYF.

The J gene is TRBJ2-1, the V gene TRBV2; D is perhaps TRBD1 or TRBD2 (5 bases each). Germline V CDR1 and CDR2: SNHLY, FYNNEI. V was trimmed by 10 bases and J by 0 bases, leaving 10 bases between them. The CDR3 runs to 13 residues. This CDR3 reads CATRDRSYNEQFF. The CDR3, as DNA: TGTGCCACTAGGGACCGCTCCTACAATGAGCAGTTCTTC.

Points on this clonotype: The junction and the germline gene differ at one end; a read error may be behind it. The rearrangement joins TRBV28 to TRBJ1-5, with a tentative D call TRBD1 (6 bases). Looked up from germline, CDR1 is MDHEN and CDR2 is SYDVKM. CDR3 length: 17 amino acids. CDR3 residues: CASSPRRDTLRGQTQHF. The CDR3 nucleotides read TGTGCCAGCAGTCCCCGACGGGACACCCTAAGGGGTCAGACCCAGCATTTT.

This clonotype has at least ten counts. This rearrangement joins TRBV28 to TRBJ2-7; no clear D. This CDR3 has 14 amino acids. In germline, CDR1 is MDHEN, CDR2 SYDVKM. V was trimmed by 3 bases and J by 2 bases, leaving 11 bases between them. The CDR3 coding sequence is TGTGCCAGCAGTTTTCGCCAGGTAGCCTACGAGCAGTACTTC. It encodes CASSFRQVAYEQYF.

About this clonotype: With a much larger clone just one base away, this may be a read error. This rearrangement joins TRBV28 to TRBJ2-3; 8 bases map to TRBD1. J gave up 3 bases and V 8 bases, and 4 bases lay outside the gene matches. Germline V gives CDR1 MDHEN, CDR2 SYDVKM. CDR3 size: 13 residues. CDR3 protein: CASGHRGTDTQYF. In DNA, the CDR3 is TGTGCCAGCGGCCACAGGGGGACAGATACGCAGTATTTT.

A note on this clonotype: A read error may be the cause here, since a much bigger clone is one base away. This chain links TRBV7-9 with TRBJ2-3; no reliable D call. Trimming took 7 bases from V and 2 from J, leaving 1 base between them. Germline lookup yields CDR1 SEHNR and CDR2 FQNEAQ (reference sequence). The CDR3 is 10 amino acids. The CDR3 loop reads CASITDTQYF. In DNA form, the CDR3 reads TGTGCCAGCATCACAGATACGCAGTATTTT. Full variable domain (outside the CDR3, taken from reference TRBV7-9 and TRBJ2-3): DTGVSQNPRHKITKRGQNVTFRCDPISEHNRLYWYRQTLGQGPEFLTYFQNEAQLEKSRLLSDRFSAERPKGSFSTLEIQRTEQGDSAMYLCASITDTQYFGPGTRLTVL.

This clonotype was counted ten times or more. The V and J genes are TRBV27 and TRBJ2-7, with D possibly TRBD2 on 6 matching bases. This CDR3 is built from 15 residues. V lost 0 bases and J 6 bases, leaving 15 bases between the germline ends. Germline CDR1 MNHEY, CDR2 SMNVEV (reference sequence). DNA for the CDR3: TGTGCCAGCAGTTTATCCACCCGGGTCGGGGGCGAGCAGTACTTC. This gives the protein CASSLSTRVGGEQYF.

The chain links TRBV7-9 to TRBJ2-7, with 9 bases matching TRBD1. The CDR3 has 17 residues. Trimming cost V 5 bases and J 4 bases; bases outside gene matches: 15. Per germline, CDR1 SEHNR and CDR2 FQNEAQ (reference sequence). The CDR3 is CASSPFTGTGLEYEQYF. CDR3 in DNA: TGTGCCAGCAGCCCCTTTACAGGGACAGGGCTCGAGTACGAGCAGTACTTC.

This clonotype was counted ten times or more. The chain is built from TRBV24-1 and TRBJ2-3; tentatively, D is TRBD1 (5 bases). The CDR3 sequence is 14 residues long. Trimming took 5 bases from V and 3 from J, leaving 11 bases between them. Per germline, CDR1 KGHDR and CDR2 SFDVKD. This CDR3 is CATSAEQGTDTQYF. CDR3 in DNA: TGTGCCACCAGTGCGGAGCAGGGAACAGATACGCAGTATTTT.

This clonotype showed up just once. It may be a read error: a sequence one base away is much more abundant. The V and J genes are TRBV6-2 or TRBV6-3 and TRBJ1-1; D remains unclear. Germline CDR1 MNHEY, CDR2 SVGEGT. This CDR3 region has 11 residues. The DNA of the CDR3 is TGTGCCGGCAGCCACTACCGCGGAGCTTTCTTT. Translation gives CAGSHYRGAFF.

A remark on this clonotype: One end of the junction fails to match germline, which may point to a read error. J is TRBJ2-7 and V is TRBV19; D is uncertain. Germline CDR1 reads LNHDA; CDR2 reads SQIVND (reference sequence). CDR3 length: 15 amino acids. The CDR3 DNA reads TGTGTCAGTACCGGCAGCGACTCCCGTTCGTACGAGCAGTACTTC. As protein: CVSTGSDSRSYEQYF.

This clonotype showed up many times. The genes are TRBV28 and TRBJ1-2, with D unclear. V dropped 7 bases and J dropped 6 bases, with 6 bases sitting between them. Germline CDR1 is MDHEN and CDR2 is SYDVKM. This CDR3 region has 10 residues. The DNA of the CDR3 is TGTGCCAGCACCACGAATGGCTACACCTTC. Its protein is CASTTNGYTF.

This clonotype was seen a few times. The chain employs TRBV7-3 and TRBJ2-5, with D perhaps being TRBD1 or TRBD2 (5 bases each). The CDR3 sequence is 15 residues long. The V and J ends lost 4 bases and 1 base respectively, with 13 bases between them. Germline assignment: CDR1 SGHTA and CDR2 FQGTGA. Here the CDR3 DNA reads TGTGCCAGCAGCTATGGGGGTCACACCCAAGAGACCCAGTACTTC. Amino acid sequence: CASSYGGHTQETQYF.

The chain has TRBV7-9 and TRBJ1-1, with TRBD1 matching 8 bases. The V segment lost 4 bases and the J segment 5 bases; nucleotides outside the gene matches: 6. CDR1 is SEHNR and CDR2 is FQNEAQ in the germline V gene (reference sequence). The CDR3 runs to 14 residues. CDR3 coding DNA: TGTGCCAGCAGCTCCGGACAGGGATGGACTGAAGCTTTCTTT. It codes for CASSSGQGWTEAFF.

With respect to this clonotype: Mismatch with germline at one junction end may stem from a read error. The chain carries TRBV6-2 or TRBV6-3 and TRBJ2-2; D is perhaps TRBD2 (5 bases). The CDR3 sequence is 16 residues long. The germline V gene encodes CDR1 MNHEY and CDR2 SVGEGT. The CDR3 loop reads CASSFIAFSNTGEPFF. CDR3 nucleotide sequence: TGTGCCAGCAGTTTTATAGCCTTTTCGAACACCGGGGAGCCGTTTTTT.

The V gene is TRBV27, the J gene TRBJ2-7, with 10 bases that match TRBD1. After removal of 5 bases from V and 4 bases from J, the junction contained 5 bases not matched to a gene. The CDR3 contains 14 residues. Germline-derived CDR1 and CDR2 are MNHEY and SMNVEV (reference sequence). CDR3 sequence: CASSPGDRGYEQYF. CDR3 nucleotide sequence: TGTGCCAGCAGTCCCGGGGACAGGGGATACGAGCAGTACTTC.

V and J are TRBV27 and TRBJ2-2; possibly TRBD2 for D (5 bases). The CDR3 extends over 15 amino acids. V lost 6 bases, J lost 7 bases, and 18 bases lay in between. Germline values: CDR1 MNHEY, CDR2 SMNVEV (reference sequence). The CDR3 DNA reads TGTGCCAGCAGCGCTTCGGGATCTAACGGCGGGGAGCTGTTTTTT. Translation: CASSASGSNGGELFF.

This chain uses TRBV15 with TRBJ2-5; 8 bases are shared with TRBD1. This CDR3 is built from 15 residues. The germline gives CDR1 LNHNV, CDR2 YYDKDF (reference sequence). V gave up 5 bases and J gave up 5 bases; unmatched junction bases: 10. The CDR3 bases are TGTGCCACCAGCGGATACCAGGGGGCTGGGGAGACCCAGTACTTC. Translation gives CATSGYQGAGETQYF.

There are a few counts of this clonotype. This chain uses TRBV4-1 with TRBJ1-5; perhaps TRBD1 as D (6 bases). CDR1 and CDR2 from the germline V gene are MGHRA and YSYEKL. The CDR3 is 14 residues long. V was shortened by 0 bases and J by 6 bases, with 9 bases between the two germline ends. The CDR3 DNA is TGCGCCAGCAGCCAAGATCGGGGGCCTCAGCCCCAGCATTTT. This sequence encodes CASSQDRGPQPQHF.

The rearrangement uses TRBV20-1 and TRBJ2-7; unclear D gene. Trimming took 1 base from V and 6 from J, leaving 16 bases between them. The CDR3 length is 14 residues. Germline CDR1 DFQATT, CDR2 SNEGSKA (reference sequence). DNA for the CDR3: TGCAGTGCTAGAGTTGGAAGCGAACTCTGCGAGCAGTACTTC. Translated: CSARVGSELCEQYF.

This clonotype appeared a few times. V is TRBV20-1 and J is TRBJ2-3; D remains unclear. CDR3 size: 13 residues. Trimming shortened V by 5 bases and J by 1 base, and 10 bases separated the two germline ends. Germline CDR1 reads DFQATT; CDR2 reads SNEGSKA (reference sequence). The CDR3 loop reads CSAGRGGTDTQYF. The CDR3 DNA reads as TGCAGTGCTGGACGAGGAGGCACAGATACGCAGTATTTT.

Many counts were recorded for this clonotype. The chain links TRBV6-2 or TRBV6-3 to TRBJ1-5; no firm D call. The V end lost 5 bases, the J end lost 0 bases, and 8 bases lay between the germline ends. Germline V lookup: CDR1 MNHEY, CDR2 SVGEGT. The CDR3 consists of 14 residues. The CDR3 is CASSQTNSNQPQHF. As DNA, the CDR3 is TGTGCCAGCAGTCAAACGAATAGCAATCAGCCCCAGCATTTT.

Of note for this clonotype: Given a much more abundant clone one base away, this may be a read error. The chain is built from TRBV6-1 and TRBJ2-3; D is perhaps TRBD1 or TRBD2 (5 bases each). CDR1 is MNHNS, CDR2 SASEGT, per germline. This CDR3 has 14 amino acids. Trimming stripped 9 bases from V and 2 bases from J, with 15 bases between. CDR3 amino acids: CARSEGTVTDTQYF. Here the CDR3 DNA reads TGTGCCAGAAGCGAAGGGACGGTCACAGATACGCAGTATTTT.

The chain recombines TRBV29-1 with TRBJ1-4; TRBD1 agrees at 7 bases. This CDR3 comprises 14 residues. Germline-derived CDR1 and CDR2 are SQVTM and ANQGSEA. After removal of 1 base from V and 7 bases from J, the junction contained 6 bases not matched to a gene. This CDR3 is CSVEGNRGGEKLFF. CDR3 in DNA: TGCAGCGTTGAAGGGAACAGGGGTGGTGAAAAACTGTTTTTT.

In DNA, the CDR3 is TGCAGTGCTAGGTATAGGCAATCCTCCTACGAGCAGTACTTC. It translates to CSARYRQSSYEQYF. The V gene is TRBV20-1, the J gene TRBJ2-7; D is uncertain. V gave up 3 bases and J gave up 0 bases, with 12 bases separating them. Germline V gene sequence: CDR1 DFQATT, CDR2 SNEGSKA (reference sequence). The CDR3 is 14 amino acids.

Comment on this clonotype: Being one base from a much bigger clone, this may be a read error. The rearrangement joins TRBV6-2 or TRBV6-3 to TRBJ2-7, with D unclear. Trimming stripped 1 base from V and 7 bases from J, with 5 bases between. The germline V gene has CDR1 MNHEY and CDR2 SVGEGT. The CDR3 is 11 residues long. CDR3 protein: CASSYLSEQYF. As DNA, the CDR3 is TGTGCCAGCAGTTACTTGAGTGAGCAGTACTTC.

A note on this clonotype: A much larger clone differs from this one at a single base, so this may be a read error. The gene calls are TRBV27 and TRBJ1-4; D is ambiguous. The germline V gene encodes CDR1 MNHEY and CDR2 SMNVEV (reference sequence). The CDR3 sequence is 15 residues long. The CDR3 nucleotides read TGTGCCAGCAGTTACAGATTTGCAACTAATAAAAAACTGTTTTTT. Its translation is CASSYRFATNKKLFF.

This rearrangement joins TRBV7-9 to TRBJ2-5; 8 bases align to TRBD2. Germline V gene sequence: CDR1 SEHNR, CDR2 FQNEAQ (reference sequence). The CDR3 is 16 residues long. V was pared by 3 bases and J by 6 bases, with 12 bases of the junction left unmatched. DNA of the CDR3: TGTGCCAGCAGCTTCGGAGGGCTAGCGGGCCGCCAGACCCAGTACTTC. It translates to CASSFGGLAGRQTQYF.

About this clonotype: A read error may be the cause here, since a much bigger clone is one base away. The chain uses TRBV25-1 and TRBJ2-1, with D possibly matching TRBD1 (6 bases). Per the germline V gene, CDR1 is MGHDK and CDR2 is SYGVNS. The CDR3 length is 16 residues. The ends were cut back, 2 bases at V and 8 bases at J, with 19 bases in the middle. The CDR3 region is CASSEDQGLRYDEQFF. The CDR3 coding sequence is TGTGCCAGCAGTGAAGATCAGGGGCTGAGGTACGATGAGCAGTTCTTC.

The chain combines TRBV9 with TRBJ2-1; 7 positions agree with TRBD2. CDR1 and CDR2 (germline): SGDLS, YYNGEE. The CDR3 contains 14 residues. With V trimmed by 2 bases and J by 6 bases, 5 bases remained unmatched. CDR3 loop: CASSVRDYTNEQFF. The CDR3 nucleotides read TGTGCCAGCAGCGTCCGGGACTATACCAATGAGCAGTTCTTC.